The entry below gives a single TCR beta chain sequence along with its context. No cognate antigen has been identified for it. Per-base quality was not reported, and no clone a single base away is much larger than it. The label giving this sample's time point can be read as: baseline before first vaccination. The vaccinee samples were drawn from two UK trials, COV001 and COV002, one of which was a single-blind randomized controlled phase 2/3 trial testing AZD1222 (ChAdOx1 nCoV-19) in healthy adults. For TCRbeta chain sequencing, PBMC samples from trial participants were taken at day 0 and at day 28 after the second dose. The sample comes from a study of T cell responses to AZD1222 COVID-19 vaccine (dated by TCRdb to the early 2020s). A note on the overall study: AZD1222 recipients whose second dose came at about 4 weeks and those whose second dose came at about 12 weeks were combined into one group, since spike-specific TCR depth and breadth did not differ between the two schedules. A total of under 250 trial participants underwent TCR sequencing, of whom some 200 had received two doses of AZD1222 and some 25 had received two doses of the MenACWY control vaccine. Trial participants were enrolled by age into 18-55, 56-69 and 70-plus year subgroups, with about 150, 28 and 57 TCR-sequenced participants respectively. General findings and caveats noted by the study authors: Because no day 14 peak-response samples were available, repertoires were characterized only after the peak T cell response. Only five to seven AZD1222 recipients were SARS-CoV-2 seropositive at baseline, limiting conclusions about previously exposed vaccinees. Epitopes outside the regions mutated in the B.1.351 and B.1.1.7 variants were reportedly recognized by nearly half of the unique spike-specific TCRs. The vaccine-associated CD4 TCRs covered the entire spike protein, and the dominant responses fell in regions 160-218 and 743-854. After two AZD1222 doses, spike-specific TCR breadth and depth were significantly higher than at day 0 and than in MenACWY recipients. Participants were mostly white British and included more females than males, and it was suggested by the authors that clonal diversity may have been underestimated. In the small 56-69-year group, the increase in depth fell short of significance, most likely because of low power.

The CDR3 regions of human TCRbeta chains were subjected to immunosequencing. Turning to the authors' computational methods: TCRs in the repertoires were matched against a reference library of SARS-CoV-2-specific TCRs that had been generated with the MIRA antigen-specificity platform. Breadth meant the fraction of unique TCRs that were SARS-CoV-2-associated, whereas depth meant the fraction of total T cells that were SARS-CoV-2-associated. Each spike-specific TCR was assigned to its reactive spike region and to a CD4 or CD8 class using the MIRA data. Log10-transformed breadth and depth values were compared by one-way ANOVA with Sidak's multiple comparisons tests. TCRdb holds this immuneACCESS table with in-frame rearrangements only. Some clones are missing; in checked studies, unresolved V genes explain under half, and the rest has no known cause. V, J and clone size are taken as reported in that table, and D and trimming were inferred from the DNA itself. The sample contains roughly 120,000 clones, about nine tenths of them found a single time. The ten largest clonotypes hold 4.5% to 5.5% of the sample.

Cut back by 2 bases and 0 bases, the V and J ends lie 12 bases apart. The germline V gene (reference sequence) yields SGHKS for CDR1 and YYEKEE for CDR2. The CDR3 has 15 amino acids, counting the end cysteine and phenylalanine. The CDR3 DNA has 45 bases and is translated from base 1. This TCR came from an adult in good health. Material: peripheral blood, obtained on day 0 of AZD1222 vaccination. This receptor chain uses TRBV5-5 and TRBJ2-7; D gene: possibly TRBD2, on 7 matching bases. For the CDR3, the sequence is CASSFGGGASYEQYF. The base sequence is TGTGCCAGCAGCTTTGGTGGGGGGGCCTCCTACGAGCAGTACTTC.